Reported below is one TCR beta chain. This specimen belongs to a study of blood T cell repertoires in COVID-19. Measured with immunoSEQ multiplex PCR; TCRdb has only the in-frame clones, and not every one. This sample has 120,000 to 150,000 clones; approximately 87% occur once, and the top ten carry around 38%. This CDR3 is built from 14 residues. V lost 2 bases, J lost 2 bases, and 10 bases lay in between. Germline lookup yields CDR1 MNHEY and CDR2 SVGEGT. The chain joins TRBV6-2 or TRBV6-3 to TRBJ2-7, with D perhaps TRBD1 (6 bases). Sequenced input: peripheral blood. This TCR was sampled from a man in his fifties or sixties who had recovered from COVID-19. The CDR3, as DNA: TGTGCCAGCAGTTACCTGCAGGGGCCCTACGAGCAGTACTTC. Protein sequence: CASSYLQGPYEQYF.